This T cell receptor (beta chain) stems from a study of blood T cell repertoires in COVID-19. Study-wide background: Sites in the United States, Italy and Spain provided acute and convalescent COVID-19 samples. The cDNA or gDNA used as material had been derived from T cells, B-cell-depleted T cells, or PBMCs.

Measured with immunoSEQ multiplex PCR; TCRdb has only the in-frame clones, and not every one. The table shows over 130,000 clones, with about 88% occurring only once. Seattle participants joined during active infection and were tracked over time. Trimming removed 4 bases from V and 6 bases from J; junction bases left unmatched: 9. The length of the CDR3 is 14 residues. The germline V gene has CDR1 SQVTM and CDR2 ANQGSEA. Input material: peripheral blood. This sequence joins TRBV29-1 and TRBJ2-7, with 10 positions matching TRBD1. The TCR originated in a human donor with COVID-19, enrolled during active disease. The donor label of this sample is uncertain. The CDR3 region has the DNA TGCAGCGTTGGGGTGGGACAGGGGACATCCGAGCAGTACTTC. Translating gives CSVGVGQGTSEQYF.